This entry features one T cell receptor beta chain sequence. V lost 0 bases and J lost 5, with 6 bases in between. This CDR3 spans 13 amino acids. Germline-derived CDR1 and CDR2 are SGHRS and YFSETQ. This specimen belongs to a study of control samples from healthy donors and cancer patients. The data were produced by immunoSEQ multiplex PCR, yet TCRdb's version contains in-frame clones alone and is incomplete. Of some 130,000 clones listed, roughly 90% are singletons. The sequence was collected from a woman in her fifties or sixties in good health. The sequenced material came from blood. The chain uses TRBV5-1 and TRBJ1-5; the D is unclear. The CDR3 DNA sequence: TGCGCCAGCAGCTTGGACCCCGATCAGCCCCAGCATTTT. It specifies CASSLDPDQPQHF. The full variable domain, its missing parts supplied by reference TRBV5-1 and TRBJ1-5, is KAGVTQTPRYLIKTRGQQVTLSCSPISGHRSVSWYQQTPGQGLQFLFEYFSETQRNKGNFPGRFSGRQFSNSRSEMNVSTLELGDSALYLCASSLDPDQPQHFGDGTRLSIL.